Detailed here is one T cell receptor beta chain. Its antigen remains unidentified. The donors, aged roughly 6 to 90, were healthy Caucasians from Russia. The authors isolated at least 6 million PBMCs per sample. The use of a sample-barcoded 5' primer and a J-beta primer mix characterized a second PCR of roughly 6 to 12 cycles. TCRdb re-called the 5' RACE reads with MiXCR, one entry per CDR3 protein. The data hold hundreds of thousands of distinct CDR3 sequences, with approximately 52% observed a single time. The sample originates from a study of blood T cells in healthy people across ages. About the study: For every two T cells, template switching captured about one barcoded beta molecule.

Study-level results: Diversity estimates from one million T cells were considered underestimates.

The TCR originated in a man aged 55-75 years in good health. Sequenced input: blood.

This CDR3 reads CASSPTEWVTGELFF. CDR3 sequence (DNA): TGTGCCAGCAGCCCCACGGAGTGGGTCACCGGGGAGCTGTTTTTT. The chain carries TRBV4-2 and TRBJ2-2; D unresolved. V dropped 4 bases and J dropped 4 bases, with 13 bases sitting between them. The CDR3 is 15 amino acids. Germline CDR1 is LGHNA and CDR2 is YNFKEQ.